These 15 T cell receptor beta chains came from one sample sequenced in a study of spatial heterogeneity in lung cancer. Regarding time point: sample taken at primary tumor resection. Via MiXCR, TCRdb re-called the 5' RACE reads, giving one row per CDR3 protein. The repertoire has 15,000 to 20,000 distinct CDR3 sequences, roughly 10% of them found once; the top ten carry approximately 21%. These TCRs' antigens remain unknown. The study's findings and limits: Expanded intratumoral alpha and beta TCR counts tracked tumor mutation counts.

This specimen was lung tumor tissue, taken at surgery. The source is a female donor with early-stage non-small cell lung cancer.

This clonotype was seen repeatedly, ten times or more. Because the library targeted alpha chains, this beta chain is an off-target read whose size means little. V and J are TRBV28 and TRBJ1-1, with D hard to call. V was pared by 6 bases and J by 6 bases, with 8 bases between. The length of the CDR3 is 11 residues. Germline CDR1 is MDHEN and CDR2 is SYDVKM. This chain's CDR3 is CASRGKPEAFF. CDR3 nucleotide sequence: TGTGCCAGCAGGGGTAAACCTGAAGCTTTCTTT.

Judged by abundance, this clonotype is medium-sized. Because this beta chain is a stray read in a library intended to capture alpha chains, its abundance should not be given much weight. The chain uses TRBV12-3 or TRBV12-4 and TRBJ1-2; 7 bases align to TRBD1. The trim removed 10 bases at V and 8 bases at J, leaving 13 bases unmatched. CDR3 length equals 13 residues. The CDR3, as DNA: TGTGCCACTCTAGGGGGCAGGGTGGACGGCTACACCTTC. It translates to CATLGGRVDGYTF.

This clonotype was observed a few times. This beta chain slipped into a library made for alpha chains as a stray read, so its size is not meaningful. J is TRBJ2-5 and V is TRBV2; the match to TRBD2 covers 8 bases. The CDR3 spans 14 residues. The V and J ends lost 6 bases and 2 bases, in that order; junction bases with no gene match: 5. Germline CDR1 is SNHLY and CDR2 is FYNNEI. CDR3 nucleotide sequence: TGTGCCAGCAGGGGACTAGGACAACAAGAGACCCAGTACTTC. Its translation is CASRGLGQQETQYF.

This clonotype was observed at least ten times. As an off-target read in a library built for alpha chains, this beta chain has a frequency of little significance. The rearrangement joins TRBV5-4 to TRBJ1-1; 10 nucleotides line up with TRBD1. The CDR3 is 12 amino acids. The ends lost 5 bases at V and 11 bases at J; junction bases unmatched: 6. Germline V gene data show CDR1 as SGHNT and CDR2 as YYREEE (reference sequence). CDR3 coding DNA: TGTGCCAGCAGTACCCAGGGACAGGGGGCTTTCTTT. It translates to CASSTQGQGAFF.

This clonotype was counted a few times. This beta chain lies outside the target of a library built for alpha chains; its clone size means little. The rearrangement uses TRBV7-2 and TRBJ2-4, with TRBD1 matching 7 bases. With 5 bases clipped from V and 8 bases from J, the junction kept 6 bases outside the gene matches. The CDR3 is 13 residues long. In germline, CDR1 is SGHTA, CDR2 FQGNSA. CDR3 nucleotides: TGTGCCAGCAGCCCAACAGGGGATGACATTCAGTACTTC. Residues: CASSPTGDDIQYF.

This clonotype was detected ten times or more. Since the library was made to target alpha chains, this beta chain is a stray read and its abundance is not meaningful. The V and J genes are TRBV6-5 and TRBJ2-7; D assignment may be TRBD1 or TRBD2 (6 bases each). The ends were cut back, 6 bases at V and 5 bases at J, with 11 bases in the middle. Germline lookup yields CDR1 MNHEY and CDR2 SVGAGI. The CDR3 totals 12 residues. CDR3 nucleotide sequence: TGTGCCAGCAGAATGGGGGGCAACGAGCAGTACTTC. As protein: CASRMGGNEQYF.

Comment on this clonotype: This beta chain came through as a stray read in a library set up for alpha chains, and its size says little. The chain combines TRBV9 with TRBJ1-4, with D possibly being TRBD1 (5 bases). The CDR3 length is 15 residues. CDR1 is SGDLS and CDR2 is YYNGEE in the germline V gene. Trimming stripped 0 bases from V and 3 bases from J, with 9 bases between. The CDR3 DNA follows: TGTGCCAGCAGCGTAGCGGCGGGGGCTAATGAAAAACTGTTTTTT. This translates into CASSVAAGANEKLFF.

This clonotype was seen at least ten times. The library was built for alpha chains, so this beta chain is an off-target read and its size means little. The genes are TRBV12-3 or TRBV12-4 and TRBJ2-7; TRBD1 agrees at 7 bases. The CDR3 totals 14 residues. The ends lost 6 bases at V and 2 bases at J; junction bases unmatched: 7. The CDR3 DNA reads as TGTGCCAGCAGATCGACAGGGACCCCCTACGAGCAGTACTTC. Protein: CASRSTGTPYEQYF.

This clonotype is labeled medium-sized. For a library built for alpha chains, this beta chain is a stray read; little rests on its size. The chain has TRBV24-1 and TRBJ2-3; TRBD2 is a possible D gene (6 bases). Germline-derived CDR1 and CDR2 are KGHDR and SFDVKD. This CDR3 is built from 18 residues. The V and J ends lost 2 bases and 4 bases respectively, with 21 bases between them. For the CDR3, the DNA is TGTGCCACCAGTGATTGGGGCCCGGCGGGAAGGGTGGCAGATACGCAGTATTTT. It codes for CATSDWGPAGRVADTQYF.

In the case of this clonotype: Because the library targeted alpha chains, this beta chain is an off-target read whose size means little. The V and J genes are TRBV10-3 and TRBJ2-3; a weak D match, TRBD1 (6 bases). The CDR3 totals 14 residues. Trimming cost V 10 bases and J 4 bases, with 18 bases left between them. The germline CDR1 and CDR2 sequences are ENHRY and SYGVKD. CDR3 in amino acids: CATRLGQQADTQYF. The CDR3, as DNA: TGTGCCACCCGCTTGGGACAACAAGCAGATACGCAGTATTTT.

This clonotype was seen a handful of times. This beta chain was picked up by a library intended for alpha chains and is off target, so its count carries little meaning. The gene calls are TRBV7-3 and TRBJ1-5; D unclear. CDR3 size: 16 residues. Trimming stripped 5 bases from V and 1 base from J, with 15 bases between. Germline V lookup: CDR1 SGHTA, CDR2 FQGTGA. The CDR3 DNA is TGTGCCAGCAGCATTAATGAGGCGGCAAGCAATCAGCCCCAGCATTTT. This codes for CASSINEAASNQPQHF.

Remarks on this clonotype: Since it is a stray read in a library aimed at alpha chains, this beta chain has a size that is not meaningful. V and J are TRBV5-4 and TRBJ2-7; D is undetermined. The CDR3 spans 17 residues. Germline assignment: CDR1 SGHNT and CDR2 YYREEE (reference sequence). The V end lost 0 bases, the J end lost 0 bases, and 16 bases lay between the germline ends. The CDR3 spells CASSLGGTMRSSYEQYF. CDR3 nucleotides: TGTGCCAGCAGCTTGGGGGGTACGATGAGGTCCTCCTACGAGCAGTACTTC. Using reference TRBV5-4 and TRBJ2-7 for the parts outside the CDR3, the full variable domain is ETGVTQSPTHLIKTRGQQVTLRCSSQSGHNTVSWYQQALGQGPQFIFQYYREEENGRGNFPPRFSGLQFPNYSSELNVNALELDDSALYLCASSLGGTMRSSYEQYFGPGTRLTVT.

In this sample, this clonotype turned up a few times. With the library built for alpha chains, this beta chain is off target and its frequency is not meaningful. The chain has TRBV5-6 and TRBJ2-2; weak D call: TRBD1 (5 bases). CDR3 length: 13 amino acids. Trimming took off 7 bases at V and 3 bases at J, with 10 bases between the two ends. Germline loops: CDR1 SGHDT, CDR2 YYEEEE. The DNA for the CDR3 is TGTGCCAGCGGTCAGGGATACACCGGGGAGCTGTTTTTT. This gives the protein CASGQGYTGELFF.

This clonotype came up a few times. The size of this beta chain means little, since it is a stray read in a library made for alpha chains. The chain joins TRBV6-5 to TRBJ2-1; TRBD2 aligns across 7 bases. Per germline, CDR1 MNHEY and CDR2 SVGAGI. V shed 6 bases, J shed 6 bases, and the junction held 5 bases outside the gene matches. The CDR3 has 13 residues. The CDR3 loop reads CASSPPGGNEQFF. CDR3 nucleotides: TGTGCCAGCAGCCCCCCGGGGGGCAATGAGCAGTTCTTC.

Turning to this clonotype: Since it is a stray read in a library aimed at alpha chains, this beta chain has a size that is not meaningful. This chain joins TRBV15 and TRBJ2-5; D not certain. The CDR3 totals 13 residues. The germline gives CDR1 LNHNV, CDR2 YYDKDF (reference sequence). V dropped 0 bases and J dropped 5 bases, with 7 bases sitting between them. Written as DNA, the CDR3 is TGTGCCACCAGCAGAGATGACTCGGAGACCCAGTACTTC. It translates to CATSRDDSETQYF.